Following are 20 T cell receptor beta chains from one sample sequenced in a study of CD8 T cells in Susac syndrome. Random hexamers were used to reverse transcribe an amount of about 0.45 to 1 ug RNA. Each CDR3 protein is one row after TCRdb ran MiXCR on the immunoSEQ multiplex PCR reads. In the table there are hundreds of thousands of distinct CDR3 sequences, 93% of which are singletons. Sequenced input: CD4+ T cells from PBMCs. The source is a human donor with multiple sclerosis.

This chain connects TRBV28 to TRBJ2-2, with no clear D. This CDR3 has 15 residues. Germline-derived CDR1 and CDR2 are MDHEN and SYDVKM. Deletions cut 6 bases from V and 5 bases from J, with 16 bases between. The CDR3 is CASSKGFGQTGELFF. The CDR3 nucleotides read TGTGCCAGCAGCAAGGGATTTGGCCAGACCGGGGAGCTGTTTTTT.

The rearrangement uses TRBV2 and TRBJ2-5; D unclear. CDR1 and CDR2 (germline): SNHLY, FYNNEI. Trimming took 4 bases from V and 4 from J, leaving 7 bases between them. The CDR3 sequence is 12 residues long. The CDR3 nucleotides read TGTGCCAGCAGTGGGTTCGGAGAGACCCAGTACTTC. Translated, it gives CASSGFGETQYF.

The chain links TRBV28 to TRBJ2-7; 8 bases map to TRBD1. The CDR3 spans 14 residues. Germline V CDR1 and CDR2: MDHEN, SYDVKM. V lost 6 bases to trimming and J lost 3 bases; unmatched junction nucleotides: 7. The CDR3 spells CASSRTGRYYEQYF. The CDR3 nucleotides are TGTGCCAGCAGCCGGACAGGGCGTTACTACGAGCAGTACTTC.

V gene TRBV6-5 combines with J gene TRBJ2-2; 7 nucleotides match TRBD1. In germline, CDR1 is MNHEY, CDR2 SVGAGI. This CDR3 region has 15 residues. The trim removed 2 bases at V and 7 bases at J, leaving 7 bases unmatched. The CDR3 region is CASSYDTGAGGELFF. In DNA, the CDR3 is TGTGCCAGCAGTTACGACACAGGGGCTGGCGGGGAGCTGTTTTTT.

This clonotype was found a few times. The CDR3 coding sequence is TGCGCCAGCAGCTTGAATAGGGGGTCTGGAAACACCATATATTTT. It yields the protein CASSLNRGSGNTIYF. The chain uses TRBV5-1 and TRBJ1-3; D is perhaps TRBD1 (6 bases). The CDR3 extends over 15 amino acids. Germline CDR1 reads SGHRS; CDR2 reads YFSETQ. V was cut by 1 base and J by 1 base, with 9 bases left in between. Using reference TRBV5-1 and TRBJ1-3 for the parts outside the CDR3, the full variable domain is KAGVTQTPRYLIKTRGQQVTLSCSPISGHRSVSWYQQTPGQGLQFLFEYFSETQRNKGNFPGRFSGRQFSNSRSEMNVSTLELGDSALYLCASSLNRGSGNTIYFGEGSWLTVV.

The chain combines TRBV7-2 with TRBJ2-7; D might be TRBD1 (5 bases). CDR1 and CDR2 from the germline V gene are SGHTA and FQGNSA. The germline V and J ends were trimmed by 8 bases and 3 bases, with 8 bases remaining between them. The CDR3 runs to 11 residues. The CDR3 sequence is CASGRDYEQYF. The DNA for the CDR3 is TGTGCCAGCGGCAGGGACTACGAGCAGTACTTC.

The rearrangement links TRBV29-1 to TRBJ2-3, with D possibly called TRBD1 or TRBD2 (5 bases each). The CDR3 totals 15 residues. The germline V and J ends were trimmed by 6 bases and 3 bases, with 19 bases remaining between them. Germline CDR1 is SQVTM and CDR2 is ANQGSEA. The CDR3 protein is CSVPTLGGATDTQYF. DNA of the CDR3: TGCAGCGTCCCAACTCTTGGGGGTGCTACAGATACGCAGTATTTT.

This clonotype was found once. The chain couples TRBV12-3 or TRBV12-4 to TRBJ2-2; 10 bases line up with TRBD1. The CDR3 has 16 residues. J gave up 7 bases and V 3 bases, and 8 bases lay outside the gene matches. The CDR3 spells CASSLTGGFKGGELFF. In DNA, the CDR3 is TGTGCCAGCAGTTTGACAGGGGGCTTCAAGGGCGGGGAGCTGTTTTTT.

The chain joins TRBV7-9 to TRBJ2-1; weak D call: TRBD2 (6 bases). The CDR3 is 13 residues long. Trimming pared 8 bases from V and 1 base from J, leaving 9 bases between. CDR1 is SEHNR, CDR2 FQNEAQ, per germline (reference sequence). The CDR3 sequence is CASLGGSYNEQFF. In DNA form, the CDR3 reads TGTGCCAGCCTCGGAGGGTCCTACAATGAGCAGTTCTTC.

J is TRBJ1-1 and V is TRBV19; D might be TRBD1 (5 bases). CDR3 length: 14 residues. From germline, CDR1 is LNHDA and CDR2 SQIVND (reference sequence). V lost 5 bases to trimming and J lost 4 bases, with 14 bases between them. CDR3 DNA sequence: TGTGCCAGTAGTGTCGGAGGACAAGGCACTGAAGCTTTCTTT. This gives the protein CASSVGGQGTEAFF.

The rearrangement links TRBV5-1 to TRBJ2-3; 10 bases are shared with TRBD1. Germline trimming cut 4 bases from V and 0 bases from J; bases unmatched to any gene: 5. Germline V gene lookup returns CDR1 SGHRS and CDR2 YFSETQ. This CDR3 is built from 16 residues. The CDR3 here is CASSLDRGPSTDTQYF. The CDR3 bases are TGCGCCAGCAGCCTCGACAGGGGGCCTAGCACAGATACGCAGTATTTT.

The V call is TRBV27, the J call TRBJ2-1, with 13 nucleotides matching TRBD2. The CDR3 spans 15 residues. V trimming: 5 bases; J trimming: 6 bases; junction bases outside the gene matches: 4. Germline CDR1 MNHEY, CDR2 SMNVEV (reference sequence). The CDR3 DNA sequence: TGTGCCAGCAGTCCGGGACTAGCGGGACTCAATGAGCAGTTCTTC. Protein product: CASSPGLAGLNEQFF.

The chain employs TRBV4-1 and TRBJ1-3; D gene ambiguous. Trimming removed 0 bases from V and 2 bases from J, with 14 bases in between. There are 17 residues in the CDR3. Germline CDR1 and CDR2: MGHRA and YSYEKL. In DNA, the CDR3 is TGCGCCAGCAGCCAAGAAGGACGGGCCTACCCTGGAAACACCATATATTTT. This codes for CASSQEGRAYPGNTIYF.

This chain connects TRBV15 to TRBJ1-2; D is uncertain. Germline loops: CDR1 LNHNV, CDR2 YYDKDF (reference sequence). Trimming shortened V by 0 bases and J by 4 bases, and 3 bases separated the two germline ends. CDR3 size: 12 residues. The chain's CDR3 is CATSRDSYGYTF. CDR3 DNA: TGTGCCACCAGCAGAGACTCCTATGGCTACACCTTC. Complete variable domain (other parts from reference TRBV15 and TRBJ1-2): DAMVIQNPRYQVTQFGKPVTLSCSQTLNHNVMYWYQQKSSQAPKLLFHYYDKDFNNEADTPDNFQSRRPNTSFCFLDIRSPGLGDTAMYLCATSRDSYGYTFGSGTRLTVV.

In nucleotides, the CDR3 is TGCAGTGCACCGGGAGGGGGCGGTAATAATTCACCCCTCCACTTT. This translates into CSAPGGGGNNSPLHF. J is TRBJ1-6 and V is TRBV20-1, with 7 positions matching TRBD1. Trimming removed 6 bases from V and 5 bases from J; junction bases left unmatched: 10. This CDR3 spans 15 amino acids. Germline CDR1 reads DFQATT; CDR2 reads SNEGSKA (reference sequence).

The gene calls are TRBV5-1 and TRBJ2-3; D gene ambiguous. The V end lost 4 bases, the J end lost 0 bases, and 12 bases lay between the germline ends. Germline V CDR1 and CDR2: SGHRS, YFSETQ. This CDR3 is 15 amino acids long. The chain's CDR3 is CASSPVGSSTDTQYF. In DNA form, the CDR3 reads TGCGCCAGCAGCCCGGTGGGGTCTAGCACAGATACGCAGTATTTT.

This clonotype occurred once. One end of the junction is discordant with germline, which a read error may explain. This chain connects TRBV30 to TRBJ2-6, with no clear D. The CDR3 runs to 16 residues. Per the germline V gene, CDR1 is GTSNPN and CDR2 is SVGIG (reference sequence). CDR3: CALSVGSGSGANVLTF. The CDR3 DNA reads as TGTGCCTTGAGTGTAGGAAGTGGCTCTGGGGCCAACGTCCTGACTTTC.

This rearrangement joins TRBV5-1 to TRBJ1-5; unclear D gene. Germline V CDR1 and CDR2: SGHRS, YFSETQ. V was cut by 1 base and J by 1 base, with 9 bases left in between. This CDR3 comprises 15 residues. The CDR3 region has the DNA TGCGCCAGCAGCTTGTCAGGAGAGAGCAATCAGCCCCAGCATTTT. This gives the protein CASSLSGESNQPQHF.

This clonotype was counted once. The DNA of the CDR3 is TGTGCCAGCAGTTGGACAGACTACACCTTC. Encoded protein: CASSWTDYTF. V is TRBV2 and J is TRBJ1-2; a possible D gene is TRBD1 (6 bases). The V end was cut by 5 bases, the J end by 10 bases, with 8 bases between. This CDR3 comprises 10 residues. Germline assignment: CDR1 SNHLY and CDR2 FYNNEI.

This chain uses TRBV19 with TRBJ1-1, with 9 bases that match TRBD1. Germline lookup yields CDR1 LNHDA and CDR2 SQIVND (reference sequence). The trim removed 3 bases at V and 4 bases at J, leaving 12 bases unmatched. The length of the CDR3 is 17 residues. The CDR3: CASSIRRGQGRSTEAFF. CDR3 bases: TGTGCCAGTAGTATCCGTAGGGGACAGGGAAGGAGCACTGAAGCTTTCTTT. Full variable domain (remainder filled in from reference TRBV19 and TRBJ1-1): DGGITQSPKYLFRKEGQNVTLSCEQNLNHDAMYWYRQDPGQGLRLIYYSQIVNDFQKGDIAEGYSVSREKKESFPLTVTSAQKNPTAFYLCASSIRRGQGRSTEAFFGQGTRLTVV.